This TCR beta chain was obtained from a study of cytomegalovirus exposure and HLA in healthy donors. The PCR contained 60 Vbeta and 13 Jbeta primers. The method was immunoSEQ multiplex PCR; TCRdb's version includes in-frame clones alone and lacks a portion of them. The sample has approximately 140,000 clones; 75% to 85% are singletons. This CDR3 region has 11 residues. V dropped 10 bases and J dropped 6; count of bases not matched to a gene: 4. Germline CDR1 and CDR2: LNHDA and SQIVND (reference sequence). Turning to this clone: Its antigen is unknown.

General study findings and limits: From TCR beta sequences, most subjects' HLA-A and HLA-B alleles were reportedly predicted accurately.

The origin of this receptor is a man aged 45-65 years in good health and CMV-seropositive. The specimen was PBMCs. The V and J genes are TRBV19 and TRBJ1-1; TRBD1 matches 8 bases. The CDR3 nucleotides are TGTGCCACACAACAGGGGGCTGAAGCTTTCTTT. Protein: CATQQGAEAFF.